In its sample, the clone carrying this TCR beta chain was seen once. These data belong to a study of blood T cell repertoires in COVID-19. Across the whole study: The United States, Italy and Spain were the sources of the acute and convalescent COVID-19 samples. PBMCs, B-cell-depleted T cells, or T cells were the source of the cDNA or gDNA that made up the material.

Per the original data handling: Amplifying reference gene primers gave estimates of nucleated cell counts. Sequenced by immunoSEQ multiplex PCR; TCRdb stores in-frame clones only, minus some. V and J calls and clone size are those listed in that table; D and trimming were worked out from the DNA. The sample has roughly 250,000 clones, 80% to 85% seen once. The CDR3 loop spans 16 amino acids. Germline CDR1 SGDLS, CDR2 YYNGEE. The ends lost 2 bases at V and 4 bases at J; junction bases unmatched: 7. Sample: peripheral blood. The receptor's source is a woman aged 60-70 years with active or convalescent COVID-19. The genes are TRBV9 and TRBJ2-5; 11 bases agree with TRBD1. In DNA form, the CDR3 reads TGTGCCAGCAGCGTCCTCCAGGGGACAGGGGGAGAGACCCAGTACTTC. Protein product: CASSVLQGTGGETQYF. Based on the CDR3 plus reference TRBV9 and TRBJ2-5, the full variable domain is DSGVTQTPKHLITATGQRVTLRCSPRSGDLSVYWYQQSLDQGLQFLIQYYNGEERAKGNILERFSAQQFPDLHSELNLSSLELGDSALYFCASSVLQGTGGETQYFGPGTRLLVL.